This T cell receptor beta chain stems from a study of OX40 agonist ivuxolimab in advanced cancers. On the study more broadly: Treatment of patients was with ivuxolimab, an agonistic anti-OX40 (CD134) antibody.

The repertoire was sequenced with immunoSEQ multiplex PCR; TCRdb's copy has only in-frame clones and lacks some. The sample records 95,000 to 100,000 clones, approximately 84% being singletons. Germline CDR1 reads SGHDT; CDR2 reads YYEEEE. The CDR3 sequence is 15 residues long. Trimming removed 4 bases from V and 2 bases from J; junction bases left unmatched: 7. This clone was observed once. Sequences were derived from CD4+ or CD8+ T cells sorted from blood, sampled in a trial of the OX40 agonist ivuxolimab. The rearrangement uses TRBV5-6 and TRBJ1-2; 8 bases map to TRBD1. This clonotype originated in an adult with an advanced solid tumor such as melanoma, head and neck, liver or kidney cancer. This chain's CDR3 is CASSPIGQGNYGYTF. CDR3 sequence (DNA): TGTGCCAGCAGCCCTATCGGACAGGGAAACTATGGCTACACCTTC.